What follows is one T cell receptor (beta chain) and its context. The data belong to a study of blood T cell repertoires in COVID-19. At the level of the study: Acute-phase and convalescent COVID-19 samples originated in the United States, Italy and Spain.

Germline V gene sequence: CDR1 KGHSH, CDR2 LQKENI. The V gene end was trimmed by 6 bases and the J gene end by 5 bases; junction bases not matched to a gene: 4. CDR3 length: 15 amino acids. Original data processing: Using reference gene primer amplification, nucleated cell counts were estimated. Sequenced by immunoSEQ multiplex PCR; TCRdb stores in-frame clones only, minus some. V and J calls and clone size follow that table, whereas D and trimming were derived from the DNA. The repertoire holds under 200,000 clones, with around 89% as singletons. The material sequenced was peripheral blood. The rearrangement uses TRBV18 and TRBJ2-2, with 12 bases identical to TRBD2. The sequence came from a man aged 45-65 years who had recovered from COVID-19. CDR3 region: CASSRTSGDTGELFF. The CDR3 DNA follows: TGTGCCAGCTCGCGGACTAGCGGGGATACCGGGGAGCTGTTTTTT.